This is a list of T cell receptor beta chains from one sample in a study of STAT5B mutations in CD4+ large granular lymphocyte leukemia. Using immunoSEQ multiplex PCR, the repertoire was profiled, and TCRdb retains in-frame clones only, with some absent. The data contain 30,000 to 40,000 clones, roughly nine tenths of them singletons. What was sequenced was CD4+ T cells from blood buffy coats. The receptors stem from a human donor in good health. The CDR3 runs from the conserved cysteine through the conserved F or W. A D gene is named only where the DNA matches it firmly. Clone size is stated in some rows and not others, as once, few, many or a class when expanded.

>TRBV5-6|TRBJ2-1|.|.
CASSLKRTSYNEQFF
TGTGCCAGCAGCTTAAAACGGACCTCCTACAATGAGCAGTTCTTC
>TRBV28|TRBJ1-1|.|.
CASSLFQVNTEAFF
TGTGCCAGCAGTTTATTTCAGGTGAACACTGAAGCTTTCTTT
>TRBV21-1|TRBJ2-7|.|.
CASSSWEGTTYEQYF
TGTGCCAGCAGCTCCTGGGAGGGGACCACCTACGAGCAGTACTTC
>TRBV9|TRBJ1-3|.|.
CASSPRNGGNTIYF
TGTGCCAGCAGCCCCCGGAACGGCGGAAACACCATATATTTT
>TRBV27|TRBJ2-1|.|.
CASSQQGNEQFF
TGTGCCAGCAGTCAACAGGGCAATGAGCAGTTCTTC
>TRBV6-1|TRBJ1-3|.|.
CASSPIAGSGNTIYF
TGTGCCAGCAGTCCCATAGCAGGGTCTGGAAACACCATATATTTT
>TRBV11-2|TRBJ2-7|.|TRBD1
CASSYMRTGSYEQYF
TGTGCCAGCAGTTACATGAGGACAGGGTCCTACGAGCAGTACTTC
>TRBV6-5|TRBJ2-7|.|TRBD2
CASSPLAGNYEQYF
TGTGCCAGCAGTCCTCTAGCGGGGAATTACGAGCAGTACTTC
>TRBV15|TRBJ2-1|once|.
CATSRDRGAISWNEQFF
TGTGCCACCAGCAGAGATCGAGGAGCTATTAGTTGGAATGAGCAGTTCTTC
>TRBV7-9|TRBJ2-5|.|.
CASSLNSQETQYF
TGTGCCAGCAGCTTAAACAGCCAAGAGACCCAGTACTTC
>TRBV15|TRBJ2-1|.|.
CATSGRGSYNEQFF
TGTGCCACCAGCGGCCGGGGGTCGTACAATGAGCAGTTCTTC
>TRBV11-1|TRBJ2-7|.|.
CASSLGAYEQYF
TGTGCCAGCAGCTTAGGGGCCTACGAGCAGTACTTC
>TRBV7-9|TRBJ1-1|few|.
CASSSRGGENTEAFF
TGTGCCAGCAGCTCACGAGGGGGAGAGAACACTGAAGCTTTCTTT
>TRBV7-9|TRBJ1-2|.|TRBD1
CASTQTGEDYGYTF
TGTGCCAGCACCCAGACAGGGGAGGACTATGGCTACACCTTC
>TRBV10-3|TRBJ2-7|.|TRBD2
CAISGKAGGRIEQYF
TGTGCCATCAGTGGTAAAGCGGGAGGGAGAATTGAGCAGTACTTC
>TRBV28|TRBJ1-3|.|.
CASRGDVYSGNTIYF
TGTGCCAGCAGGGGGGACGTGTACTCTGGAAACACCATATATTTT
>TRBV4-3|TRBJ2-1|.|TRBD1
CASSQGRDRVHEQFF
TGCGCCAGCAGCCAAGGCCGAGACAGGGTCCATGAGCAGTTCTTC
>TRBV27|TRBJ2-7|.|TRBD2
CASSFSAGGFTYEQYF
TGTGCCAGCAGTTTTTCGGCGGGAGGCTTCACCTACGAGCAGTACTTC
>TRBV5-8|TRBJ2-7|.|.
CASSFGPGFDEQYF
TGTGCCAGCAGCTTCGGCCCGGGGTTCGACGAGCAGTACTTC
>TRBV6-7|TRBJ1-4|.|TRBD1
CAKVQGGGEKLFF
TGTGCCAAAGTCCAGGGGGGAGGTGAAAAACTGTTTTTT
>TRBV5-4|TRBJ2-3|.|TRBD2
CASSSRAGDPDTQYF
TGTGCCAGCAGCTCCCGCGCGGGAGATCCAGATACGCAGTATTTT
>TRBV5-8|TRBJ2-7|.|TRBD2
CASSLGLATYEQYF
TGTGCCAGCAGCTTAGGACTAGCGACGTACGAGCAGTACTTC
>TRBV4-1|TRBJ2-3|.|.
CASSQGAISTDTQYF
TGCGCCAGCAGCCAAGGGGCGATAAGCACAGATACGCAGTATTTT
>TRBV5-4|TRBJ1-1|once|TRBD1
CASSFESGGLTEAFF
TGTGCCAGCAGCTTTGAATCAGGGGGCTTGACTGAAGCTTTCTTT
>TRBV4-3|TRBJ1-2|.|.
CASSQDTAGDYGYTF
TGCGCCAGCAGCCAAGATACGGCGGGTGACTATGGCTACACCTTC
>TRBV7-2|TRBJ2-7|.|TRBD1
CASSSTRDSEQYF
TGTGCCAGCAGCTCGACCCGGGACAGCGAGCAGTACTTC
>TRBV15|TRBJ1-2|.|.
CATSRPGNYGYTF
TGTGCCACCAGCAGACCGGGTAACTATGGCTACACCTTC
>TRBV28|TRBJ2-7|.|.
CASSSGGKYEQYF
TGTGCCAGCAGTTCAGGCGGGAAGTACGAGCAGTACTTC
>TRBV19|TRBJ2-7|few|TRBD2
CASRQGLAYEQYF
TGTGCCAGTAGACAAGGACTAGCTTACGAGCAGTACTTC
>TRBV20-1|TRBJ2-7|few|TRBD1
CSTRDSYEQYF
TGCAGTACCCGGGACAGCTACGAGCAGTACTTC
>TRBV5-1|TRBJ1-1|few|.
CASSPRAGTRNTEAFF
TGCGCCAGCAGCCCCCGAGCCGGGACAAGGAACACTGAAGCTTTCTTT
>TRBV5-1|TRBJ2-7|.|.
CASSTSQGSWVGEQYF
TGCGCCAGCAGCACATCACAGGGCTCTTGGGTCGGCGAGCAGTACTTC
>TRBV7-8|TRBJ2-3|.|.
CASSLGLGGDTQYF
TGTGCCAGCAGCTTAGGGCTAGGAGGGGATACGCAGTATTTT